This T cell receptor (beta chain) was found in a study of low-dose radiotherapy and immunotherapy resistance in tumors. This clonotype was seen ten or more times. Primers used for first-strand cDNA, a TRAV- and TRBV-specific set, covered both alpha and beta chains. For amplifying TCRs, the PCR ran for roughly 20 cycles with Phusion, which was used together with a constant-region primer and the adapter on the V primers. TCRdb independently ran MiXCR on the reads; one entry per CDR3 protein. The data hold 100,000 or so distinct CDR3 sequences, with 9.4% observed a single time. The CDR3 covers 17 residues. CDR1 and CDR2 from the germline V gene are KGHSH and LQKENI. V lost 2 bases and J 0 bases, leaving 13 bases between the germline ends. The time point here: before trial treatment. In the RACIN dose-escalation trial, donors got nivolumab plus ipilimumab with aspirin, cyclophosphamide and radiotherapy. Advanced solid tumors lacking tumor-infiltrating lymphocytes were present in eligible patients.

The receptor was derived from a male donor with prostate cancer. Source: PBMCs, taken before treatment. The gene calls are TRBV18 and TRBJ2-2, with D perhaps matching TRBD2 (5 bases). The CDR3 region has the DNA TGTGCCAGCTCACCAGGACTGCGCGAGGCGAACACCGGGGAGCTGTTTTTT. Protein: CASSPGLREANTGELFF.